The 11 T cell receptor beta chains below come from one sample, sequenced in a study of identical twins. In TCRdb, the 5' RACE reads were re-called with MiXCR into one record per CDR3 protein. The repertoire has hundreds of thousands of distinct CDR3 sequences, 6.1% of them found once; the top ten carry 1.5% to 2%. The sequencing sample was made of naive T cells sorted from blood. The receptor source for this set is a man aged 18 to 30 in good health.

This chain links TRBV6-1 with TRBJ1-1, with 7 bases fitting TRBD1. V was clipped by 6 bases and J by 3 bases; unmatched bases: 19. Germline V gives CDR1 MNHNS, CDR2 SASEGT. The CDR3 has 18 amino acids. The CDR3 DNA reads as TGTGCCAGCAGGCGTCGCAGGGCAGGGGGGGTATCGTACACTGAAGCTTTCTTT. It translates to CASRRRRAGGVSYTEAFF.

The CDR3 loop is CASRESGLESEKLFF. Here the CDR3 DNA reads TGTGCCAGCAGGGAGTCGGGACTGGAAAGTGAAAAACTGTTTTTT. The rearrangement links TRBV7-9 to TRBJ1-4; possibly TRBD1 for D (5 bases). The V gene lost 6 bases and the J gene lost 7 bases, with 18 bases spanning the gap. The V gene's germline CDR1 is SEHNR and CDR2 FQNEAQ (reference sequence). The CDR3 spans 15 residues.

The chain recombines TRBV2 with TRBJ2-7; 7 bases map to TRBD2. The CDR3 totals 14 residues. V shed 5 bases, J shed 4 bases, and the junction held 8 bases outside the gene matches. Germline V gene sequence: CDR1 SNHLY, CDR2 FYNNEI. The CDR3 coding sequence is TGTGCCAGCAGTCCGGGAGGCCAGGATTACGAGCAGTACGTC. As protein: CASSPGGQDYEQYV.

The CDR3 protein is CASSPPNRGEREQFF. CDR3 coding DNA: TGTGCCAGCTCACCACCGAACAGGGGGGAAAGGGAGCAGTTCTTC. The chain uses TRBV18 and TRBJ2-1; 8 positions match TRBD1. The CDR3 runs 15 residues. Losses at the gene ends were 0 bases for V and 10 bases for J; bases not matched to a gene: 8. Germline V gives CDR1 KGHSH, CDR2 LQKENI.

This sequence joins TRBV29-1 and TRBJ2-3; D is ambiguous. Trimming left V 7 bases short and J 3 bases short, with 14 bases between. Germline assignment: CDR1 SQVTM and CDR2 ANQGSEA. The CDR3 totals 13 residues. CDR3 bases: TGCAGCGGACGGCAGTTACTGACAGATACGCAGTATTTT. It codes for CSGRQLLTDTQYF.

The chain couples TRBV24-1 to TRBJ2-2; 9 bases are shared with TRBD2. CDR1 KGHDR and CDR2 SFDVKD come from the germline V gene. The CDR3 sequence is 16 residues long. The V segment lost 4 bases and the J segment 4 bases; nucleotides outside the gene matches: 6. The CDR3 bases are TGTGCCACCAGTGACTCGGGACTAGCAATCACCGGGGAGCTGTTTTTT. Residues: CATSDSGLAITGELFF.

The rearrangement uses TRBV19 and TRBJ2-7, with a possible D match to TRBD2 (5 bases). In germline, CDR1 is LNHDA, CDR2 SQIVND (reference sequence). V lost 11 bases and J 2 bases, leaving 13 bases between the germline ends. The CDR3 spans 12 residues. For the CDR3, the DNA is TGTGCCTCCAAGGACGGGACCTACGAGCAGTACTTC. Protein: CASKDGTYEQYF.

This clonotype has at least ten counts. The genes are TRBV20-1 and TRBJ2-3; no firm D call. Trimming took off 0 bases at V and 0 bases at J, with 10 bases between the two ends. The CDR3 totals 15 residues. CDR1 DFQATT and CDR2 SNEGSKA come from the germline V gene (reference sequence). Written as DNA, the CDR3 is TGCAGTGCTAGAGATCCGGCCGCTAGCACAGATACGCAGTATTTT. It codes for CSARDPAASTDTQYF.

This clonotype was recorded at least ten times. This rearrangement joins TRBV4-2 to TRBJ2-2; a possible D gene is TRBD2 (5 bases). The CDR3 loop spans 18 amino acids. In germline, CDR1 is LGHNA, CDR2 YNFKEQ. The germline V and J ends were trimmed by 3 bases and 7 bases, with 24 bases remaining between them. CDR3 sequence: CASSQAANTGGRVGELFF. The DNA of the CDR3 is TGTGCCAGCAGCCAGGCCGCCAATACTGGAGGAAGGGTCGGGGAGCTGTTTTTT.

In its sample, this clonotype was seen many times. The rearrangement joins TRBV5-6 to TRBJ2-5, with 9 nucleotides matching TRBD1. This CDR3 has 15 residues. CDR1 is SGHDT, CDR2 YYEEEE, per germline. V gave up 3 bases and J gave up 5 bases; unmatched junction bases: 8. The CDR3 region has the DNA TGTGCCAGCAGCTCCGGACAGGGGATGTGGGAGACCCAGTACTTC. This translates into CASSSGQGMWETQYF.

This clonotype was seen ten or more times. V gene TRBV10-1 combines with J gene TRBJ2-7; TRBD1 matches at 7 bases. The V segment lost 6 bases and the J segment 3 bases; nucleotides outside the gene matches: 5. In germline, CDR1 is WNHNN, CDR2 SYGVQD (reference sequence). The CDR3 contains 13 residues. The CDR3 loop reads CASRLSGGYEQYV. As DNA, the CDR3 is TGCGCCAGCAGGTTATCAGGGGGCTACGAGCAGTACGTC.